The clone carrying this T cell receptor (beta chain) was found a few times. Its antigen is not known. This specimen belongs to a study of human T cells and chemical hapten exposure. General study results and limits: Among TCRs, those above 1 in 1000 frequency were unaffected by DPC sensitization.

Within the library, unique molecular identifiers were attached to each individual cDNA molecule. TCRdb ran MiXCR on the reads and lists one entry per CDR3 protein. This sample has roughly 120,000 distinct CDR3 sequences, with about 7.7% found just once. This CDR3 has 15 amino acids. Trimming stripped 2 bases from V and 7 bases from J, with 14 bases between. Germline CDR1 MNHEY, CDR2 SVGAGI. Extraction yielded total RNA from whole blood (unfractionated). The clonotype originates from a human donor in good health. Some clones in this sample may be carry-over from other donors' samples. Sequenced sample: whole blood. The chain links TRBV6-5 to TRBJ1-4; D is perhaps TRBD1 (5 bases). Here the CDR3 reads CASSYDSSRGEKLFF. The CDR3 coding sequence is TGTGCCAGCAGTTACGACAGCTCTAGGGGTGAAAAACTGTTTTTT.